Following are 27 T cell receptor beta chains from one sample sequenced in a study of CD8+ T cells in alopecia areata. Markers including CD4, CD8alpha, NKG2D and NKG2ACE guided sorting of pooled cutaneous lymph node cells. Extracted RNA was reverse transcribed into cDNA, the sequencing template. Sequenced by immunoSEQ multiplex PCR; TCRdb stores in-frame clones only, minus some. This repertoire holds under 350,000 clones, and none appear only once. Material: CD4+ T cells sorted from a lymph node. The receptors derive from a C3H/HeJ mouse with alopecia areata. Strain MHC haplotype: H2-k.

This clone has only a few counts. All gene names here are mouse names. Coverage ceases 3 residues before the CDR3 finishes, and the germline J gene fills in the end. The chain has TRBV5 and TRBJ1-6, with a weak D call TRBD1 (6 bases). TRBJ1-6 is classed as an ORF, of uncertain function. With 2 bases removed from V and 4 bases from J, the gap between germline ends came to 9 bases. The CDR3 is 15 amino acids. Germline-derived CDR1 and CDR2 are LGHNA and YNLKQL (reference sequence). The sequenced CDR3 bases are TGTGCCAGCAGCCAATCAGGGGATTATAATTCGCCC. It codes for CASSQSGDYNSP. The full CDR3 protein reads CASSQSGDYNSPLYF.

This clone showed up just a few times. Mouse gene names apply. From the germline J gene comes the end of the CDR3, since the read stops 4 residues before it. The chain links TRBV13-2 to TRBJ2-3, with TRBD2 matching 7 bases. Looked up from germline, CDR1 is NNHNN and CDR2 is SYGAGS (reference sequence). Losses at the gene ends were 5 bases for V and 0 bases for J; bases not matched to a gene: 6. CDR3 length: 15 residues. The covered CDR3 bases are TGTGCCAGCGGCCCACTGGGGTCTAGTGCAGAA. Protein: CASGPLGSSAE. The full CDR3 protein reads CASGPLGSSAETLYF.

This clone was observed a handful of times. A read error is possible here, since a much larger clone lies one base away. Gene names and germline match the mouse. The read falls 3 residues short of the CDR3 end, and the missing part is taken from the germline J gene. Other DNA sequences in the same sample also yield this CDR3. V gene TRBV13-1 combines with J gene TRBJ1-6; D may be TRBD1 (5 bases). TRBJ1-6 qualifies as an ORF whose function is uncertain. V was cut by 3 bases and J by 4 bases, with 5 bases left in between. The CDR3 totals 13 residues. Germline V gene lookup returns CDR1 NSHNY and CDR2 SYGAGN. Partial CDR3 DNA: TGTGCCAGCAGTGGGACATATAATTCGCCC. Translation: CASSGTYNSP. The whole CDR3 sequence is CASSGTYNSPLYF.

This clone was counted between two and nine times. Gene names and germline match the mouse. The CDR3 end falls 3 residues outside the read, so it is completed with the germline J gene. This chain uses TRBV19 with TRBJ1-6; 7 bases agree with TRBD1. TRBJ1-6 is classed as an ORF, of uncertain function. The CDR3 spans 14 residues. The V and J ends lost 5 bases and 3 bases, in that order; junction bases with no gene match: 2. Germline loops: CDR1 FNHDT, CDR2 SITEND (reference sequence). The CDR3 reads CASRQGNYNSPLYF. The CDR3 bases that were read are TGTGCCAGCAGACAGGGGAACTATAATTCGCCC.

This clone occurred a few times. The gene symbols are mouse symbols. Coverage ceases 4 residues before the CDR3 finishes, and the germline J gene fills in the end. The chain employs TRBV1 and TRBJ2-5; 7 bases line up with TRBD1. The CDR3 is 15 amino acids. Germline CDR1 and CDR2: NSQYPW and LRSPGD (reference sequence). CDR3 sequence reads: CTCSALRAGGDTQYF. The DNA read from the CDR3 is TGCACCTGCAGTGCCCTCAGGGCAGGGGGAGAC.

This clone was counted a few times. Germline and genes here are mouse. Read data end 4 residues before the CDR3 end; the end is taken from the germline J gene. This chain uses TRBV13-1 with TRBJ2-1, with unresolved D. Trimming removed 3 bases from V and 3 bases from J, with 10 bases in between. In germline, CDR1 is NSHNY, CDR2 SYGAGN. The CDR3 sequence is 14 residues long. CDR3 loop: CASSGQITYAEQFF. Partial CDR3 DNA: TGTGCCAGCAGTGGACAAATCACCTATGCT.

Comment on this clone: The genes and germline here are from mouse. The read terminates 4 residues ahead of where the CDR3 ends, so the germline J gene completes it. This CDR3 is also generated by other DNA sequences in the sample. This chain links TRBV5 with TRBJ2-7; TRBD2 agrees at 8 bases. Germline loops: CDR1 LGHNA, CDR2 YNLKQL (reference sequence). This CDR3 contains 14 residues. The CDR3 loop reads CASSQEAGGYEQYF. CDR3 DNA (partial): TGTGCCAGCAGCCAAGAGGCTGGGGGGTAT.

On this clone itself: Gene names denote mouse genes. Read data end 4 residues before the CDR3 end; the end is taken from the germline J gene. The sample has other DNA sequences that encode this CDR3 too. The chain links TRBV13-3 to TRBJ1-1, with 9 bases that match TRBD1. The germline gives CDR1 NNHDY, CDR2 SYVADS. With 4 bases clipped from V and 0 bases from J, the junction kept 1 base outside the gene matches. The CDR3 is 14 amino acids. The sequenced CDR3 bases are TGTGCCAGCAGTTGGGACAGGGCAAACACA. The encoded protein is CASSWDRANT. The full CDR3 is CASSWDRANTEVFF.

As to this clone: Here the gene names and germline are mouse. The read ends 4 residues early relative to the CDR3; the germline J gene fills the gap. The chain employs TRBV31 and TRBJ2-2; TRBD2 matches 9 bases. The CDR3 consists of 16 residues. The ends lost 0 bases at V and 3 bases at J; junction bases unmatched: 5. Per the germline V gene, CDR1 is GKSSPN and CDR2 is SITVG. The chain's CDR3 is CAWSLVGGAHTGQLYF. Incomplete CDR3 DNA: TGTGCCTGGAGTCTAGTTGGGGGGGCTCACACCGGG.

This clone was picked up a small number of times. The germline and genes are mouse ones. Read coverage stops 4 residues before the CDR3 terminus; the germline J gene supplies the remainder. The rearrangement links TRBV19 to TRBJ2-7; TRBD2 aligns across 9 bases. The CDR3 runs to 12 residues. Per germline, CDR1 FNHDT and CDR2 SITEND (reference sequence). CDR3 in amino acids: CANPTGGDEQYF. CDR3 DNA (partial): TGTGCCAACCCGACTGGGGGAGAT.

This clone was counted between two and nine times. The genes are named according to mouse. The read comes to an end 4 residues before the CDR3 does, leaving the germline J gene to fill in the end. This CDR3 is also generated by other DNA sequences in the sample. The chain is built from TRBV5 and TRBJ1-2, with D uncertain. Germline V gene lookup returns CDR1 LGHNA and CDR2 YNLKQL (reference sequence). With 0 bases removed from V and 0 bases from J, the gap between germline ends came to 5 bases. The CDR3 is 14 amino acids. Incomplete CDR3 DNA: TGTGCCAGCAGCCAAGAGCCTGCAAACTCC. Translated, it gives CASSQEPANS. The whole CDR3 region reads CASSQEPANSDYTF.

About this clone: The gene names given are mouse names. The read ends 4 residues before the CDR3 terminus; that terminus is restored from the germline J gene. V gene TRBV13-1 combines with J gene TRBJ2-3; TRBD2 agrees at 8 bases. Germline trimming cut 3 bases from V and 0 bases from J; bases unmatched to any gene: 6. CDR3 length: 16 amino acids. The V gene's germline CDR1 is NSHNY and CDR2 SYGAGN. The covered CDR3 bases are TGTGCCAGCAGTGGTCGACTGGGGACTAGTGCAGAA. Encoded protein: CASSGRLGTSAE. Given in full, the CDR3 is CASSGRLGTSAETLYF.

The sample holds a few counts of this clone. Genes and germline are mouse. Sequencing ends 4 residues short of the CDR3 end; the germline J gene provides the rest. The chain recombines TRBV19 with TRBJ2-1, with D maybe TRBD1 (6 bases). The germline gives CDR1 FNHDT, CDR2 SITEND (reference sequence). This CDR3 has 14 residues. The V end lost 4 bases, the J end lost 0 bases, and 8 bases lay between the germline ends. CDR3 bases read: TGTGCCAGCAGTGCACAGGGTAACTATGCT. Its translation: CASSAQGNYA. In full, the CDR3 is CASSAQGNYAEQFF.

The sample holds a few counts of this clone. Gene names and germline match the mouse. The observed sequence ends 3 residues before the CDR3 terminus, with the missing tail filled in from the germline J gene. The chain employs TRBV5 and TRBJ1-6, with D possibly TRBD1 on 5 matching bases. TRBJ1-6 carries the ORF label, with uncertain function. The length of the CDR3 is 14 residues. Trimming shortened V by 3 bases and J by 4 bases, and 7 bases separated the two germline ends. Germline loops: CDR1 LGHNA, CDR2 YNLKQL (reference sequence). The CDR3 sequence is CASSQTVYNSPLYF. The CDR3 DNA, read in part, is TGTGCCAGCAGCCAGACAGTTTATAATTCGCCC.

This clone was seen more than once but under ten times. Germline and genes here are mouse. The CDR3 is cut off 4 residues early in the read; its end comes from the germline J gene. The chain joins TRBV1 to TRBJ2-5; the D gene is possibly TRBD1 (6 bases). Germline V gene lookup returns CDR1 NSQYPW and CDR2 LRSPGD (reference sequence). This CDR3 has 15 residues. V was cut by 3 bases and J by 0 bases, with 10 bases left in between. This chain's CDR3 is CTCSAGTINQDTQYF. Incomplete CDR3 DNA: TGCACCTGCAGTGCGGGGACAATTAACCAAGAC.

This clone was detected a few times. Here the gene names and germline are mouse. The read comes to an end 3 residues before the CDR3 does, leaving the germline J gene to fill in the end. The rearrangement joins TRBV13-1 to TRBJ1-6; 11 bases are shared with TRBD1. TRBJ1-6 is assigned to the ORF class and has an uncertain function. The CDR3 covers 12 residues. CDR1 NSHNY and CDR2 SYGAGN come from the germline V gene. J lost 10 bases, V lost 9 bases, and 3 bases had no gene match. The sequenced CDR3 bases are TGTGCCACCGGGACAGGGGGGTCGCCC. Translating gives CATGTGGSP. The full-length CDR3 reads as CATGTGGSPLYF.

This clone was counted a few times. This may be a read error, as it is one base from a much larger clone. The genes and germline here are from mouse. Coverage ceases 3 residues before the CDR3 finishes, and the germline J gene fills in the end. The chain joins TRBV2 to TRBJ1-6; D is unresolved. TRBJ1-6 carries the ORF label, with uncertain function. Trimming shortened V by 0 bases and J by 3 bases, and 3 bases separated the two germline ends. The CDR3 is 14 amino acids. The germline CDR1 and CDR2 sequences are LGHNA and YSYQKL. Partial CDR3 DNA: TGTGCCAGCAGCCAAGACTACTATAATTCGCCC. Residues: CASSQDYYNSP. The CDR3 in full is CASSQDYYNSPLYF.

This clone has more than one count but fewer than ten. The gene names given are mouse names. The DNA ends 4 residues before the CDR3 does, and the rest of the CDR3 is filled in from the germline J gene. The V gene is TRBV1, the J gene TRBJ2-7, with D perhaps TRBD1 (5 bases). The CDR3 length is 12 residues. Germline CDR1 NSQYPW, CDR2 LRSPGD (reference sequence). V was trimmed by 3 bases and J by 3 bases, leaving 6 bases between them. The CDR3 sequence is CTCSARDYEQYF. The DNA read from the CDR3 is TGCACCTGCAGTGCCAGGGACTAT.

This clone was seen a handful of times. All gene names here are mouse names. The CDR3 end lies 4 residues beyond the end of the read and is filled in from the germline J gene. The chain carries TRBV31 and TRBJ1-1, with a tentative D call TRBD1 (6 bases). V lost 1 base and J 0 bases, leaving 9 bases between the germline ends. This CDR3 region has 14 residues. The germline V gene has CDR1 GKSSPN and CDR2 SITVG. The CDR3 DNA, read in part, is TGTGCCTGGAGTCCCGGGACACCAAACACA. Amino acids: CAWSPGTPNT. The whole CDR3 protein reads CAWSPGTPNTEVFF.

Only a few counts were recorded for this clone. Gene names follow the mouse nomenclature. The read gets to within 4 residues of the CDR3 end, and the germline J gene fills in the rest. This chain connects TRBV19 to TRBJ2-2; TRBD1 agrees at 9 bases. The J segment lost 0 bases and the V segment lost 7 bases, leaving 1 base of the junction unmatched. The CDR3 covers 14 residues. Germline CDR1 and CDR2: FNHDT and SITEND (reference sequence). The DNA read from the CDR3 is TGTGCCAGCGGGGACAGGGCAAACACCGGG. It yields the protein CASGDRANTG. The full CDR3 protein is CASGDRANTGQLYF.

About this clone itself: Gene and germline names: mouse. The read falls 3 residues short of the CDR3 end, and the missing part is taken from the germline J gene. The rearrangement links TRBV5 to TRBJ1-6, with 11 nucleotides matching TRBD1. TRBJ1-6 is assigned to the ORF class and has an uncertain function. Trimming removed 4 bases from V and 3 bases from J; junction bases left unmatched: 2. From germline, CDR1 is LGHNA and CDR2 YNLKQL (reference sequence). CDR3 size: 16 residues. The CDR3 sequence: CASSPGQGDYNSPLYF. The CDR3 bases that were read are TGTGCCAGCAGCCCGGGACAGGGGGACTATAATTCGCCC.

In the case of this clone: Genes here carry mouse names. The DNA ends 4 residues before the CDR3 does, and the rest of the CDR3 is filled in from the germline J gene. V is TRBV13-2 and J is TRBJ2-7; 10 positions agree with TRBD2. V was clipped by 0 bases and J by 0 bases; unmatched bases: 3. Germline CDR1 is NNHNN and CDR2 is SYGAGS (reference sequence). This CDR3 comprises 16 residues. CDR3 loop: CASGDDWGGSSYEQYF. The CDR3 DNA, read in part, is TGTGCCAGCGGTGATGACTGGGGGGGGAGCTCCTAT.

In the case of this clone: The gene names here belong to mouse. The read halts 4 residues ahead of the CDR3 end, with the missing end drawn from the germline J gene. The gene calls are TRBV5 and TRBJ2-7; 8 bases are shared with TRBD2. The trim removed 4 bases at V and 1 base at J, leaving 6 bases unmatched. Germline lookup yields CDR1 LGHNA and CDR2 YNLKQL (reference sequence). The CDR3 is made up of 15 amino acids. CDR3 DNA (partial): TGTGCCAGCAGCCCCCTTGGGGGGGAGTCCTAT. It is translated as CASSPLGGESY. The entire CDR3 protein reads CASSPLGGESYEQYF.

This clone was counted only a few times. Germline and genes here are mouse. Read coverage stops 4 residues before the CDR3 terminus; the germline J gene supplies the remainder. The chain links TRBV13-1 to TRBJ2-1, with 7 bases matching TRBD1. The CDR3 loop spans 15 amino acids. With 1 base clipped from V and 4 bases from J, the junction kept 5 bases outside the gene matches. The V gene's germline CDR1 is NSHNY and CDR2 SYGAGN. The DNA read from the CDR3 is TGTGCCAGCAGTGATCGTACAGGGGTTTATGCT. Translating gives CASSDRTGVYA. The entire CDR3 sequence reads CASSDRTGVYAEQFF.

As to this clone: The genes are named according to mouse. Read coverage stops 4 residues before the CDR3 terminus; the germline J gene supplies the remainder. This chain connects TRBV1 to TRBJ2-1, with 7 bases lining up with TRBD1. Germline CDR1 and CDR2: NSQYPW and LRSPGD (reference sequence). V gave up 1 base and J gave up 6 bases; unmatched junction bases: 3. The CDR3 is made up of 14 amino acids. This chain's CDR3 is CTCSAVTGIAEQFF. CDR3 DNA, as far as it was read: TGCACCTGCAGTGCAGTGACAGGGATTGCT.

To note about this clone: The genes and germline here are from mouse. The read is 4 residues too short to cover the CDR3 end, so that end is filled in from the germline J gene. The chain is built from TRBV19 and TRBJ2-3, with 11 positions matching TRBD2. The CDR3 sequence is 15 residues long. The V gene end was trimmed by 7 bases and the J gene end by 1 base; junction bases not matched to a gene: 5. From germline, CDR1 is FNHDT and CDR2 SITEND (reference sequence). The CDR3 loop reads CASRTGGSGAETLYF. Partial CDR3 DNA: TGTGCCAGCCGGACTGGGGGGTCTGGTGCAGAA.

This clone was seen more than once but under ten times. Here the gene names and germline are mouse. The read gets to within 4 residues of the CDR3 end, and the germline J gene fills in the rest. The same CDR3 arises from other DNA sequences in this sample as well. The chain has TRBV19 and TRBJ2-7, with 8 bases that match TRBD2. CDR3 size: 13 residues. V was pared by 2 bases and J by 3 bases, with 1 base of the junction left unmatched. CDR1 FNHDT and CDR2 SITEND come from the germline V gene (reference sequence). CDR3 bases read: TGTGCCAGCAGTATCGGGACTGGCTAT. Translation: CASSIGTGY. The entire CDR3 protein reads CASSIGTGYEQYF.